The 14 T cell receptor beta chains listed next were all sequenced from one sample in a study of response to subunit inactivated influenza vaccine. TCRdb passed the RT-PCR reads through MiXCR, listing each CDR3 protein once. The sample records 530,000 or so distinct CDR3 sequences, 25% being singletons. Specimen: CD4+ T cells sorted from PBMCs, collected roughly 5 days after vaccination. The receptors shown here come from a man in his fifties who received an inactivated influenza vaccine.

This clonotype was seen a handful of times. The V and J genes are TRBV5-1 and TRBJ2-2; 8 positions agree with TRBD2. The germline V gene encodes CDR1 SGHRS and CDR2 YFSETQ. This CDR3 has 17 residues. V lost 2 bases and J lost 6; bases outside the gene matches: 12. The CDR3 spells CASSFGWIAGYAGELFF. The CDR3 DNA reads TGCGCCAGCAGCTTCGGGTGGATAGCGGGGTACGCCGGGGAGCTGTTTTTT.

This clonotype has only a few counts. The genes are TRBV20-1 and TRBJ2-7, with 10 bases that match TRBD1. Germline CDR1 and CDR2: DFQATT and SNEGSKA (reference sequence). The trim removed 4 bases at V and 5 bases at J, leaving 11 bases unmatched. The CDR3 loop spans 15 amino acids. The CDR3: CSATDRQGAVDEQYF. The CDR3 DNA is TGCAGTGCTACAGATCGACAGGGGGCGGTGGACGAGCAGTACTTC.

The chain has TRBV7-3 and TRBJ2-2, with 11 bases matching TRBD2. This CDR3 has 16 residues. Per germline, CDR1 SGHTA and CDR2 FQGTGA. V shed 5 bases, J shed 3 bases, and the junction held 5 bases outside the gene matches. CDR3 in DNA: TGTGCCAGCAGCCCCTGGACTAGCGGGCACACCGGGGAGCTGTTTTTT. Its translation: CASSPWTSGHTGELFF.

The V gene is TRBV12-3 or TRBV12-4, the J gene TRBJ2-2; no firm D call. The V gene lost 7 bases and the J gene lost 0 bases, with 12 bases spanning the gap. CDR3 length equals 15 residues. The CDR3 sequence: CASISTSANTGELFF. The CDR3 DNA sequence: TGTGCCAGCATATCGACAAGCGCGAACACCGGGGAGCTGTTTTTT.

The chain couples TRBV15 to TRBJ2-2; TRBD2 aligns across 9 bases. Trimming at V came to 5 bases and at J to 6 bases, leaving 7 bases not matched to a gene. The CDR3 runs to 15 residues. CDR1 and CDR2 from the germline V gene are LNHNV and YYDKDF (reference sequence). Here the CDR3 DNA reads TGTGCCACCAGCGGACTAGCGCGAATGGCCGGGGAGCTGTTTTTT. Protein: CATSGLARMAGELFF.

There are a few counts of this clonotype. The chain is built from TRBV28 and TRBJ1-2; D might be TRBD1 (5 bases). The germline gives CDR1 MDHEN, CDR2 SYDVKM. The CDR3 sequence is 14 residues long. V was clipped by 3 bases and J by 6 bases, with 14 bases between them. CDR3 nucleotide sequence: TGTGCCAGCAGTTTGCCGCACAGGCAAAATGGCTACACCTTC. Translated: CASSLPHRQNGYTF.

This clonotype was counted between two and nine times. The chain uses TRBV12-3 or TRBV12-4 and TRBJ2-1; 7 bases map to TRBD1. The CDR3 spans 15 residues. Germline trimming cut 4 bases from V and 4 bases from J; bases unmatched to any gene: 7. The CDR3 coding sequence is TGTGCCAGCAGTTCGACAGGGAGAGGTTACAATGAGCAGTTCTTC. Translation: CASSSTGRGYNEQFF.

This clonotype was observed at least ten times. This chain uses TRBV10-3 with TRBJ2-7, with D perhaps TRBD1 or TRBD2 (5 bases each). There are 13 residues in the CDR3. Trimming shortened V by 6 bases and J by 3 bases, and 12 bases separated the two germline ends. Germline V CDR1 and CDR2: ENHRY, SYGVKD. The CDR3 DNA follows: TGTGCCATCAGGAGGGGATCGGACTACGAGCAGTACTTC. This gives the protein CAIRRGSDYEQYF.

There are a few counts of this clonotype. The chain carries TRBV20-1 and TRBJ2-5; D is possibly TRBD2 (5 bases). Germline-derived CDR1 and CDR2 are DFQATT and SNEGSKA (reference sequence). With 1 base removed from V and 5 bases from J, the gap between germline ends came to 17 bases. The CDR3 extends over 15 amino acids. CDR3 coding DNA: TGCAGTGCTAGAGCCACGAACACACTAGAGGAGACCCAGTACTTC. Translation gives CSARATNTLEETQYF.

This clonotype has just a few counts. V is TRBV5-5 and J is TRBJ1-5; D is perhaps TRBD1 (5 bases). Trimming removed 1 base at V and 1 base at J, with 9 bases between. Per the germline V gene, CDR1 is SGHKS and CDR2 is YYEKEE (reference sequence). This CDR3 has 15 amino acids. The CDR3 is CASSLQGLSNQPQHF. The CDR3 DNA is TGTGCCAGCAGCTTGCAGGGTTTAAGCAATCAGCCCCAGCATTTT.

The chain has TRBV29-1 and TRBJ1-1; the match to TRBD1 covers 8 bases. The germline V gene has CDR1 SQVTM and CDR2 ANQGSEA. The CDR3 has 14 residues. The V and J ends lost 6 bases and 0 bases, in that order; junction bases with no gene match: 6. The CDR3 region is CSVRGRMLNTEAFF. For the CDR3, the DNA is TGCAGCGTCAGGGGGCGGATGTTGAACACTGAAGCTTTCTTT. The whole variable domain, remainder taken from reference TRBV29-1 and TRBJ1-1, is SAVISQKPSRDICQRGTSLTIQCQVDSQVTMMFWYRQQPGQSLTLIATANQGSEATYESGFVIDKFPISRPNLTFSTLTVSNMSPEDSSIYLCSVRGRMLNTEAFFGQGTRLTVV.

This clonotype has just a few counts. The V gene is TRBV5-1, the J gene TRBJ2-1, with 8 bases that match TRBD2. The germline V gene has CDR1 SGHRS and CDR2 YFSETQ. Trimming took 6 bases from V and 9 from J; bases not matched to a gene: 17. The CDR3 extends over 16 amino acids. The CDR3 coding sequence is TGCGCCAGCAAGGAGAGACCGGGACTAGAGTGGGGTGAGCAGTTCTTC. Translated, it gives CASKERPGLEWGEQFF.

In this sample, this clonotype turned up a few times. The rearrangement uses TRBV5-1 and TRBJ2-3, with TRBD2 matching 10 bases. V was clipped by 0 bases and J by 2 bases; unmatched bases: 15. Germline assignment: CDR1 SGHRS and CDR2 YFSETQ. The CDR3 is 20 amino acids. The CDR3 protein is CASSLAIRPITSGATDTQYF. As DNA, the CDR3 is TGCGCCAGCAGCTTGGCCATTCGACCCATTACTAGCGGGGCCACAGATACGCAGTATTTT.

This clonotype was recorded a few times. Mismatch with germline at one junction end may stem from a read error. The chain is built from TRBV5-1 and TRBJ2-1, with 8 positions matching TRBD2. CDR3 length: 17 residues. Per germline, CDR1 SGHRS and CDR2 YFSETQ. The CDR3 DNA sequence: TGCGCCAGCATCTTGGGCGGGGGGACTAACTCCTACAATGAGCAGTTCTTC. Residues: CASILGGGTNSYNEQFF.